This TCR beta chain was recovered during a study of yellow fever vaccine responses in identical twins. There are 14 residues in the CDR3. Germline V gene data show CDR1 as SNHLY and CDR2 as FYNNEI. The ends lost 5 bases at V and 6 bases at J; junction bases unmatched: 4. TCRdb recomputed calls from the RT-PCR reads with MiXCR, one row per CDR3 protein. This sample has around 33,000 distinct CDR3 sequences, with less than 70% found just once. This TCR came from a woman aged 18 to 35 who received the yellow fever vaccine. The chain is built from TRBV2 and TRBJ1-6; 7 nucleotides align to TRBD1. The sequenced sample was T cells from blood (PBMCs), unsorted or a sorted subset (not recorded which), obtained before or after yellow fever vaccination (not recorded which). The CDR3 DNA follows: TGTGCCAGCAGTAACGGACAGGTTAATTCACCCCTCCACTTT. Protein product: CASSNGQVNSPLHF.